The next 7 T cell receptor beta chains were all read from a single sample in a study of cytomegalovirus exposure and HLA in healthy donors. Both 60 Vbeta primers and 13 Jbeta primers went into the PCR. Sequencing was performed with immunoSEQ multiplex PCR; in TCRdb, only in-frame clones are kept and a portion is missing. The table records around 180,000 clones, 84% of them present only once. The specimen was PBMCs. Every receptor here comes from a boy between 5 and 17 years old in good health and CMV-seronegative.

This clone was seen a few times. The chain joins TRBV5-4 to TRBJ1-1, with 7 positions matching TRBD1. V lost 3 bases, J lost 5 bases, and 10 bases stayed unmatched. The CDR3 extends over 15 amino acids. The germline CDR1 and CDR2 sequences are SGHNT and YYREEE (reference sequence). The CDR3 sequence is CASSSRNTGDTEAFF. CDR3 sequence (DNA): TGTGCCAGCAGCTCTCGGAATACAGGGGATACTGAAGCTTTCTTT.

This clone was counted once. The CDR3 bases are TGCGCCAGCAGCTTGGATCCAGCTAACTATGGCTACACCTTC. Its protein product is CASSLDPANYGYTF. The gene calls are TRBV5-1 and TRBJ1-2; D is unclear. The germline gives CDR1 SGHRS, CDR2 YFSETQ. The CDR3 length is 14 residues. The germline V and J ends were trimmed by 0 bases and 0 bases, with 6 bases remaining between them.

This clone has more than one count but fewer than ten. The chain links TRBV5-1 to TRBJ2-7; 11 positions match TRBD1. With 5 bases clipped from V and 5 bases from J, the junction kept 6 bases outside the gene matches. Per germline, CDR1 SGHRS and CDR2 YFSETQ. CDR3 length: 14 residues. The CDR3 protein is CASSLRTGGDEQYF. For the CDR3, the DNA is TGCGCCAGCAGTCTACGGACAGGGGGCGACGAGCAGTACTTC.

This clone was detected a few times. The genes are TRBV5-4 and TRBJ2-2, with no clear D. The CDR3 runs to 13 residues. Deletions cut 1 base from V and 5 bases from J, with 6 bases between. Looked up from germline, CDR1 is SGHNT and CDR2 is YYREEE (reference sequence). This CDR3 reads CASSLTGTGELFF. The CDR3 coding sequence is TGTGCCAGCAGCTTGACCGGGACCGGGGAGCTGTTTTTT.

The sample holds a few counts of this clone. The CDR3 sequence: CASSLNSRQGYGEQYF. The CDR3 DNA follows: TGTGCCAGCAGTTTAAATTCGCGTCAGGGGTACGGGGAGCAGTACTTC. The chain combines TRBV27 with TRBJ2-7; D may be TRBD1 (6 bases). Trimming removed 2 bases from V and 7 bases from J, with 21 bases in between. This CDR3 is 16 amino acids long. Germline CDR1 MNHEY, CDR2 SMNVEV (reference sequence).

This chain connects TRBV27 to TRBJ2-3; 8 positions agree with TRBD2. The CDR3 is 18 residues long. Germline V CDR1 and CDR2: MNHEY, SMNVEV (reference sequence). V shed 4 bases and J 1 base; nucleotides not matched to a gene: 13. The CDR3 bases are TGTGCCAGCAGTTACTACAGGACTAGCCTAAGGGGCACAGATACGCAGTATTTT. Translated, it gives CASSYYRTSLRGTDTQYF.

The chain employs TRBV7-6 and TRBJ2-3; TRBD1 might be the D (7 bases). V was cut by 3 bases and J by 1 base, with 17 bases left in between. Germline CDR1 is SGHVS and CDR2 is FNYEAQ. The CDR3 has 17 amino acids. CDR3 DNA sequence: TGTGCCAGCAGCTTCTCAGGGGGGCTTGGTGGCACAGATACGCAGTATTTT. It specifies CASSFSGGLGGTDTQYF.